The entry below describes one T cell receptor (beta chain). What it recognizes is unknown. This specimen comes from a study of T cell responses to AZD1222 COVID-19 vaccine. Broader study findings: Epitopes outside B.1.351 and B.1.1.7 mutated regions reportedly drew nearly half of spike TCRs.

This CDR3 is 13 amino acids long. J lost 6 bases, V lost 5 bases, and 5 bases had no gene match. CDR1 is MNHEY, CDR2 SVGAGI, per germline. The repertoire was sequenced with immunoSEQ multiplex PCR; TCRdb's copy has only in-frame clones and lacks some. Among about 140,000 clones listed, about 90% were seen once. Sequenced here: peripheral blood, sampled 28 days after the second dose of the MenACWY control vaccine. The J gene is TRBJ1-2, the V gene TRBV6-5, with 8 bases lining up with TRBD1. The receptor comes from an adult who received the MenACWY meningococcal vaccine as a control. The CDR3 spells CASSPHRGDGYTF. The CDR3 DNA is TGTGCCAGCAGTCCTCACAGGGGGGATGGCTACACCTTC.